This T cell receptor (beta chain) was recorded in a study of blood T cell repertoires in COVID-19. Using immunoSEQ multiplex PCR, the repertoire was profiled, and TCRdb retains in-frame clones only, with some absent. The table shows 160,000 or so clones, with 78% occurring only once. The CDR3 contains 12 residues. Germline loops: CDR1 PRHDT, CDR2 FYEKMQ (reference sequence). V was shortened by 5 bases and J by 4 bases, with 8 bases between the two germline ends. This rearrangement joins TRBV13 to TRBJ1-2, with D possibly matching TRBD1 (6 bases). The material sequenced was peripheral blood. This clonotype was sampled from a woman older than 75 with acute or convalescent COVID-19. CDR3 amino acids: CASSLQGYGYTF. DNA of the CDR3: TGTGCCAGCAGCCTACAGGGCTATGGCTACACCTTC.